The next 16 T cell receptor beta chains were all read from a single sample in a study of shared clonotypes between healthy human individuals. Produced via immunoSEQ multiplex PCR; TCRdb's table is partial and in-frame only. The sample has some 1,100,000 clones, about 84% seen once; the top ten hold 0.5% to 0.6%. The specimen was memory CD4+ T cells from PBMCs. Stated subset: CD45RA-negative fraction. The receptors originated from a man younger than 35 in good health. Some clones in this sample may be carry-over from other donors' samples.

The chain couples TRBV2 to TRBJ1-2, with TRBD1 as a possible D gene (6 bases). Germline V gene data show CDR1 as SNHLY and CDR2 as FYNNEI. The CDR3 runs to 14 residues. Between the trimmed V and J ends, which lost 6 bases and 2 bases, there was a span of 13 bases. DNA for the CDR3: TGTGCCAGCAGCCCGGGACAAGAGAACTATGGCTACACCTTC. Protein sequence: CASSPGQENYGYTF.

The chain is built from TRBV2 and TRBJ2-5, with a weak D call TRBD1 (6 bases). Trimming left V 6 bases short and J 5 bases short, with 10 bases between. Germline values: CDR1 SNHLY, CDR2 FYNNEI. There are 12 residues in the CDR3. CDR3 residues: CASSPRGETQYF. The CDR3 DNA sequence: TGTGCCAGCAGCCCTAGGGGGGAGACCCAGTACTTC.

V usage is TRBV10-1 and J usage is TRBJ2-7; 9 nucleotides line up with TRBD1. Germline V CDR1 and CDR2: WNHNN, SYGVQD (reference sequence). The CDR3 sequence is 14 residues long. The V and J ends lost 6 bases and 6 bases, in that order; junction bases with no gene match: 9. The CDR3 reads CASSPGTGSCEQYF. The CDR3 DNA reads as TGCGCCAGCAGCCCCGGGACAGGGTCTTGCGAGCAGTACTTC.

V usage is TRBV11-3 and J usage is TRBJ2-7; D unclear. The CDR3 covers 13 residues. Trimming cost V 3 bases and J 7 bases, with 13 bases left between them. Per germline, CDR1 SGHNT and CDR2 YENEEA. The CDR3 DNA reads as TGTGCCAGCAGCTTTAATCAGGTCCGGGAGCAGTACTTC. As protein: CASSFNQVREQYF.

This clone was seen repeatedly, ten times or more. The V gene is TRBV30, the J gene TRBJ2-5; tentative D call: TRBD1 (6 bases). CDR3 length: 13 amino acids. Trimming removed 7 bases at V and 1 base at J, with 13 bases between. Germline CDR1 GTSNPN, CDR2 SVGIG (reference sequence). CDR3 in DNA: TGTGCCTTACAGGGTCTGGCCCAAGAGACCCAGTACTTC. This encodes CALQGLAQETQYF.

J is TRBJ2-1 and V is TRBV11-1, with D tentatively TRBD2 (5 bases). CDR3 length equals 16 residues. Deletions cut 5 bases from V and 7 bases from J, with 21 bases between. Germline lookup yields CDR1 SGHAT and CDR2 FQDESV (reference sequence). The CDR3 reads CASSHSVPSGYNEQFF. The CDR3 DNA is TGTGCCAGCAGCCATTCTGTTCCCAGCGGTTATAATGAGCAGTTCTTC.

This rearrangement joins TRBV2 to TRBJ2-3, with 9 bases fitting TRBD1. V trimming: 5 bases; J trimming: 1 base; junction bases outside the gene matches: 4. CDR3 size: 15 residues. From germline, CDR1 is SNHLY and CDR2 FYNNEI. CDR3 amino acids: CASSYTGGGTDTQYF. CDR3 bases: TGTGCCAGCAGTTACACAGGGGGCGGCACAGATACGCAGTATTTT.

The V call is TRBV5-1, the J call TRBJ2-3, with D perhaps TRBD1 or TRBD2 (5 bases each). The V and J ends lost 0 bases and 4 bases respectively, with 15 bases between them. Germline CDR1 and CDR2: SGHRS and YFSETQ. This CDR3 is built from 16 residues. CDR3 sequence reads: CASSLVVGTTADTQYF. DNA of the CDR3: TGCGCCAGCAGCTTGGTGGTCGGGACGACTGCAGATACGCAGTATTTT.

CDR3 amino acids: CASSQDRSNQPQHF. The CDR3 bases are TGTGCCAGCAGCCAGGACAGGAGCAATCAGCCCCAGCATTTT. The chain carries TRBV7-9 and TRBJ1-5, with TRBD1 matching 7 bases. The CDR3 is 14 amino acids. Germline V lookup: CDR1 SEHNR, CDR2 FQNEAQ (reference sequence). V lost 5 bases, J lost 1 base, and 2 bases stayed unmatched.

The rearrangement uses TRBV7-8 and TRBJ1-2; TRBD1 agrees at 7 bases. CDR3 length: 15 amino acids. Per the germline V gene, CDR1 is SGHVS and CDR2 is FQNEAQ. Trimming took 1 base from V and 2 from J; bases not matched to a gene: 4. The CDR3 spells CASSLGRQGNYGYTF. CDR3 nucleotides: TGTGCCAGCAGCTTAGGCCGACAGGGAAACTATGGCTACACCTTC. Based on the CDR3 plus reference TRBV7-8 and TRBJ1-2, the full variable domain is GAGVSQSPRYKVAKRGQDVALRCDPISGHVSLFWYQQALGQGPEFLTYFQNEAQLDKSGLPSDRFFAERPEGSVSTLKIQRTQQEDSAVYLCASSLGRQGNYGYTFGSGTRLTVV.

This clone was seen a single time. V usage is TRBV5-1 and J usage is TRBJ2-6; possible D gene TRBD2, 6 bases. The germline V and J ends were trimmed by 4 bases and 0 bases, with 11 bases remaining between them. The CDR3 contains 16 residues. Germline values: CDR1 SGHRS, CDR2 YFSETQ. CDR3 sequence: CASSAGRSSGANVLTF. CDR3 DNA: TGCGCCAGCAGCGCGGGACGTAGCTCTGGGGCCAACGTCCTGACTTTC.

The chain uses TRBV5-4 and TRBJ2-3, with D hard to call. The V and J ends lost 0 bases and 3 bases respectively, with 17 bases between them. The length of the CDR3 is 17 residues. CDR1 and CDR2 (germline): SGHNT, YYREEE (reference sequence). CDR3 DNA: TGTGCCAGCAGCTTGGGCCGCTTAGGGATTCAGACAGATACGCAGTATTTT. Translating it yields CASSLGRLGIQTDTQYF.

This clone has more than one count but fewer than ten. The chain joins TRBV7-2 to TRBJ2-7; D call uncertain. CDR3 length: 13 amino acids. The germline V gene encodes CDR1 SGHTA and CDR2 FQGNSA. The V and J ends lost 3 bases and 0 bases respectively, with 6 bases between them. For the CDR3, the DNA is TGTGCCAGCAGCTTCCGCAGCTCCTACGAGCAGTACTTC. This encodes CASSFRSSYEQYF.

This chain joins TRBV6-6 and TRBJ2-3; 7 positions agree with TRBD2. Looked up from germline, CDR1 is MNHNY and CDR2 is SVGAGI (reference sequence). This CDR3 has 14 residues. After removal of 7 bases from V and 3 bases from J, the junction contained 7 bases not matched to a gene. CDR3 nucleotides: TGTGCCAGCAACGTCCGGGAGGTTACAGATACGCAGTATTTT. It translates to CASNVREVTDTQYF.

The CDR3: CASSQEGAGTALYGYTF. The CDR3, as DNA: TGCGCCAGCAGCCAAGAGGGAGCCGGGACAGCCCTTTATGGCTACACCTTC. V usage is TRBV4-1 and J usage is TRBJ1-2; 7 bases fit TRBD1. V trimming: 0 bases; J trimming: 5 bases; junction bases outside the gene matches: 12. The CDR3 contains 17 residues. Germline V gene lookup returns CDR1 MGHRA and CDR2 YSYEKL.

This CDR3 reads CAWSVKTGLNSPLHF. The CDR3 DNA follows: TGTGCCTGGAGTGTTAAGACAGGGTTGAATTCACCCCTCCACTTT. This chain connects TRBV30 to TRBJ1-6, with TRBD1 matching over 7 bases. The trim removed 0 bases at V and 7 bases at J, leaving 6 bases unmatched. The CDR3 runs 15 residues. Germline assignment: CDR1 GTSNPN and CDR2 SVGIG (reference sequence).